Here is one TCR beta chain with its context. The antigen remains undetermined. The PCR ran on 60 Vbeta and 13 Jbeta primers. Assay: immunoSEQ multiplex PCR; the TCRdb copy retains only in-frame clones and omits some. The data hold over 110,000 clones, with 70% to 85% observed a single time. The J segment lost 2 bases and the V segment lost 3 bases, leaving 9 bases of the junction unmatched. This CDR3 has 15 residues. Looked up from germline, CDR1 is SQVTM and CDR2 is ANQGSEA. The data belong to a study of cytomegalovirus exposure and HLA in healthy donors. General study results and limits: A missense DCLRE1C variant was associated with V- and J-gene trimming of TCR beta chains in a later analysis, and an independent cohort replicated the association.

The material sequenced was PBMCs. This chain connects TRBV29-1 to TRBJ1-2; 7 bases map to TRBD1. The sequence was collected from an older woman in good health and CMV-seropositive. The CDR3 here is CSVDNRDSSNYGYTF. The CDR3 region has the DNA TGCAGCGTTGACAACCGGGACAGCTCCAACTATGGCTACACCTTC.